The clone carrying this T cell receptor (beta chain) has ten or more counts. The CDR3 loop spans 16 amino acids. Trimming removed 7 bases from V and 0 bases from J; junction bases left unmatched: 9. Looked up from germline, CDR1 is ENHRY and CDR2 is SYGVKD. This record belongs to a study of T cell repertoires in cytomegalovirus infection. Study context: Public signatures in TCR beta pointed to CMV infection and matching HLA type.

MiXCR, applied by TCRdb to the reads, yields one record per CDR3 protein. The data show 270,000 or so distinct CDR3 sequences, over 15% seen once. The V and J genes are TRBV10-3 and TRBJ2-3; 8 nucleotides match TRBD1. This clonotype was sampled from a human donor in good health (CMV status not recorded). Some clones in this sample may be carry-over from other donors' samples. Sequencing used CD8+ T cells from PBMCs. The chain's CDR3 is CAITPTGGVSTDTQYF. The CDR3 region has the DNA TGTGCCATCACCCCAACAGGGGGAGTCAGCACAGATACGCAGTATTTT.